This T cell receptor (beta chain) appears in the sequencing data of a study of OX40 agonist ivuxolimab in advanced cancers. Regarding the complete study: The costimulatory receptor OX40 (CD134) was targeted by ivuxolimab, a fully human IgG2 agonistic monoclonal antibody. Partial responses occurred in three dose-escalation patients, of whom one had hepatocellular carcinoma and two had cutaneous melanoma. Patients were allowed to have had prior anti-PD-1, anti-PD-L1 or anti-CTLA-4 therapy, and 40% of the dose-escalation patients had previously received checkpoint inhibitors. The paper covers the monotherapy dose-escalation part of the phase I ivuxolimab trial, which included N ≈ 52 patients. The purpose of peripheral TCRbeta sequencing was to test whether ivuxolimab changed TCR sequence diversity and led to clonal T-cell expansion. Among the roughly 50 dose-escalation patients, approximately 20 had hepatocellular carcinoma, around 15 melanoma, 9 renal cell carcinoma and 9 head and neck cancer. Intravenous ivuxolimab was administered to patients every 2 weeks at six dose levels: 0.01, 0.1, 0.3, 1.5, 3 and 10 mg/kg. In the dose-escalation cohort, 75% to 85% of patients were male, and the mean age was 60 years with a range of roughly 23 to 79. Overall results and qualifications from the work: After ivuxolimab, more expanded clones were found on average in CD8+ T cells than in CD4+ T cells. In the 0.1-3.0 mg/kg groups, partial responders had among the lowest normalized peripheral clonal expansion, particularly in CD8+ T cells. Which antigens the clonally expanded peripheral T cells were specific for was not determined. Low levels of normalized T-cell clonal expansion were also seen in some patients who did not respond. At doses of 0.1 to 3.0 mg/kg, clonal expansion of both CD4+ and CD8+ T cells in blood was seen between baseline and week 6.

Genomic DNA was extracted from sorted cells for sequencing of the TCRbeta CDR3 region. TCRbeta CDR3 regions were sequenced using the immunoSEQ Assay. TCRdb holds this immuneACCESS table with in-frame rearrangements only. Some clones are missing; in checked studies, unresolved V genes explain under half, and the rest has no known cause. This sample has about 24,000 clones in its table, and approximately 73% of those were observed once. The ten largest clones take up about 18% of the sample. Patients with a history of autoimmune disease or receiving systemic immunosuppression were excluded from the trial. Peripheral blood for TCR sequencing was drawn from every dose cohort at baseline, at cycle 4 day 1 and at cycle 7 day 1. The samples were drawn from a first-in-human, open-label, multicenter phase I dose-escalation trial of ivuxolimab. Adults with locally advanced or metastatic head and neck squamous cell, hepatocellular, melanoma or renal cell carcinoma were enrolled in the trial. Before TCR sequencing, CD4+ T cells and CD8+ T cells from peripheral blood were sorted into separate populations.

About this clone itself: No cognate antigen has been identified for it. Base qualities are missing; no much larger clone stands one base away.

For CDR1 and CDR2, the germline V gene (reference sequence) lists SGHNT and YYREEE. V sheds 1 base and J sheds 3 bases, leaving 14 bases between their ends. Measured from the cysteine to the phenylalanine, the CDR3 is 15 residues long. Just the 45-base CDR3 DNA is kept, in frame starting at base 1. The TCR originated in an adult with an advanced solid tumor such as melanoma, head and neck, liver or kidney cancer. The source was CD4+ or CD8+ T cells sorted from blood, collected in a trial of the OX40 agonist ivuxolimab. Rearrangement joined TRBV5-4 to TRBJ2-7, with TRBD2 as a weak D call on 6 bases. The nucleotide sequence is TGTGCCAGCAGCTTGACATTTGGGGGGAACTACGAGCAGTACTTC. Its protein reads: CASSLTFGGNYEQYF.